A selection of T cell receptor beta chains follows, all from one sample in a study of shared clonotypes between healthy human individuals. Repertoires were generated with immunoSEQ multiplex PCR, while TCRdb's copy carries only in-frame clones and drops some. The sample has approximately 500,000 clones; approximately 79% are singletons. Sequenced: PBMCs. The receptor source for this set is a woman in her thirties or forties in good health. Some clones in this sample may be carry-over from other donors' samples. CDR3s include the opening cysteine and the closing phenylalanine or tryptophan. The D gene is left open where the match is weak. Size is omitted from some rows. Given values are once, few, many or a class for expanded clones.

D	V	J	size	CDR3	DNA
-	TRBV10-2	TRBJ2-7	many	CASSGAETYEQYF	TGCGCCAGCAGTGGGGCAGAAACCTACGAGCAGTACTTC
TRBD2	TRBV7-9	TRBJ2-3	-	CASSPGLARSPDTQYF	TGTGCCAGCAGCCCTGGACTAGCTCGTTCTCCAGATACGCAGTATTTT
TRBD2	TRBV28	TRBJ2-7	-	CASSLSISFVSGTSYEQYF	TGTGCCAGCAGTTTAAGTATCAGTTTCGTTAGCGGGACTTCCTACGAGCAGTACTTC
-	TRBV7-9	TRBJ1-2	-	CASTNEDIPGFDGYTF	TGTGCCAGCACGAACGAGGACATCCCGGGGTTCGATGGCTACACCTTC
-	TRBV5-5	TRBJ1-5	-	CASSSLPYSNQPQHF	TGTGCCAGCAGCTCTCTCCCATATAGCAATCAGCCCCAGCATTTT
TRBD2	TRBV6-1	TRBJ2-1	-	CASNPSGSPYNEQFF	TGTGCCAGCAACCCTAGCGGGAGTCCCTACAATGAGCAGTTCTTC
TRBD1	TRBV28	TRBJ2-7	-	CASSPTGGTHEQYF	TGTGCCAGCAGTCCCACAGGGGGAACCCACGAGCAGTACTTC
-	TRBV7-3	TRBJ2-5	-	CASSPRGGEETQYF	TGTGCCAGCAGCCCCCGCGGTGGTGAAGAGACCCAGTACTTC
-	TRBV11-1	TRBJ1-1	-	CASSLTGMNTEAFF	TGTGCCAGCAGCTTAACTGGGATGAACACTGAAGCTTTCTTT
-	TRBV29-1	TRBJ2-5	-	CSVNRDQETQYF	TGCAGCGTTAACAGGGACCAAGAGACCCAGTACTTC
-	TRBV5-1	TRBJ2-1	-	CASSLGQSNNEQFF	TGCGCCAGCAGCTTGGGACAGTCAAACAATGAGCAGTTCTTC
TRBD2	TRBV14	TRBJ2-1	-	CASSLVAGGQYNEQFF	TGTGCCAGCAGCCTAGTAGCGGGAGGACAATACAATGAGCAGTTCTTC
-	TRBV7-2	TRBJ2-1	-	CASSLVAHNEQFF	TGTGCCAGCAGCTTAGTGGCACACAATGAGCAGTTCTTC
-	TRBV28	TRBJ1-1	-	CASNREGVNTEAFF	TGTGCCAGCAACCGGGAGGGAGTGAACACTGAAGCTTTCTTT
-	TRBV28	TRBJ1-5	-	CASSLGRLSNQPQHF	TGTGCCAGCAGTTTAGGAAGACTTAGCAATCAGCCCCAGCATTTT
TRBD1	TRBV19	TRBJ2-7	once	CASSVRQGSGEQYF	TGTGCCAGTAGTGTCCGACAGGGTTCGGGCGAGCAGTACTTC
TRBD1	TRBV29-1	TRBJ1-2	-	CSVAGQGAVGYTF	TGCAGCGTTGCGGGCCAGGGGGCGGTTGGCTACACCTTC
-	TRBV5-1	TRBJ2-5	-	CASSWGTGPGETQYF	TGCGCCAGCAGCTGGGGTACAGGGCCTGGCGAGACCCAGTACTTC
TRBD1	TRBV5-4	TRBJ1-2	-	CASSRKDGTANYGYTF	TGTGCCAGCAGCCGAAAAGACGGGACAGCGAACTATGGCTACACCTTC
-	TRBV7-6	TRBJ2-1	once	CASSMGTVMDYNEQFF	TGTGCCAGCAGCATGGGGACCGTCATGGACTACAATGAGCAGTTCTTC
-	TRBV18	TRBJ2-7	-	CASSPPAGSYEQYF	TGTGCCAGCTCACCACCGGCGGGCTCCTACGAGCAGTACTTC
-	TRBV4-1	TRBJ2-1	-	CASSQDAVGGVRDEQFF	TGCGCCAGCAGCCAAGATGCGGTGGGGGGAGTCCGCGATGAGCAGTTCTTC
-	TRBV7-9	TRBJ2-7	once	CASSFQGYEQYF	TGTGCCAGCAGCTTTCAGGGGTACGAGCAGTACTTC
-	TRBV5-1	TRBJ2-3	once	CASSLGQGGADTQYF	TGCGCCAGCAGCTTGGGACAGGGAGGTGCAGATACGCAGTATTTT
-	TRBV6-5	TRBJ2-7	few	CASSIRGGEQYF	TGTGCCAGCAGTATTAGGGGTGGCGAGCAGTACTTC
TRBD2	TRBV4-1	TRBJ2-7	-	CASSLPASGSYEQYF	TGCGCCAGCAGCCTCCCGGCTAGCGGGAGTTACGAGCAGTACTTC
TRBD1	TRBV29-1	TRBJ2-2	-	CSVGTGPPGELFF	TGCAGCGTTGGGACAGGACCCCCCGGGGAGCTGTTTTTT
-	TRBV7-3	TRBJ2-2	-	CASGKTPGELFF	TGTGCCAGCGGCAAGACCCCCGGGGAGCTGTTTTTT
-	TRBV7-3	TRBJ1-2	-	CASSPQPTGLYGYTF	TGTGCCAGCAGCCCCCAACCCACAGGGCTCTATGGCTACACCTTC
-	TRBV7-9	TRBJ1-1	few	CASSAGAQNTEAFF	TGTGCCAGCAGCGCCGGGGCCCAGAACACTGAAGCTTTCTTT
-	TRBV27	TRBJ2-4	-	CASSLRGQGQNIQYF	TGTGCCAGCAGTTTAAGGGGCCAGGGTCAAAACATTCAGTACTTC
-	TRBV9	TRBJ2-2	-	CASSVRVRYNTGELFF	TGTGCCAGCAGCGTACGGGTCAGGTATAACACCGGGGAGCTGTTTTTT
-	TRBV4-1	TRBJ2-7	many	CASSLSRSRNSYEQYF	TGCGCCAGCAGCCTTAGCAGGAGTAGGAACTCCTACGAGCAGTACTTC
-	TRBV2	TRBJ2-7	-	CASSEDRERVEQYF	TGTGCCAGCAGTGAAGACAGGGAGAGGGTCGAGCAGTACTTC
TRBD1	TRBV18	TRBJ1-2	-	CASSLGQGGTYTF	TGTGCCAGCTCACTGGGACAGGGGGGAACCTACACCTTC